Listed below are T cell receptor beta chains from one sample, sequenced in a study of blood T cell repertoires in COVID-19. Assay: immunoSEQ multiplex PCR; the TCRdb copy retains only in-frame clones and omits some. The top ten clones hold 7.5% to 8% of a sample with 200,000 to 300,000 clones, roughly 81% of them seen once. Sequenced: peripheral blood. The receptors stem from a woman of 80 years or more with COVID-19, enrolled during active disease. Both conserved end residues are part of each CDR3. A D gene is named only where the DNA matches it firmly. Clone size appears in some rows only: once, few, many, or a class for an expanded clone.

J gene | D gene | V gene | clone size | CDR3 DNA | CDR3 protein
TRBJ1-2 | - | TRBV6-7 | - | TGTGCCAGCGAAAGCTATTTCCCAAACCCCAGGGGCCACTATGGCTACACCTTC | CASESYFPNPRGHYGYTF
TRBJ2-7 | TRBD1 | TRBV5-1 | - | TGCGCCAGCAGCTCCCGGGACAGGGGATACGAGCAGTACTTC | CASSSRDRGYEQYF
TRBJ2-3 | - | TRBV7-8 | - | TGTGCCAGCAGCTTAGACAGGCAAGATACGCAGTATTTT | CASSLDRQDTQYF
TRBJ2-1 | - | TRBV19 | - | TGTGCCAGCACCGTGGGGGCCTTCTACAATGAGCAGTTCTTC | CASTVGAFYNEQFF
TRBJ1-6 | - | TRBV5-1 | - | TGCGCCAGCAGGCACTGGGCCGGAATTAATTCACCCCTCCACTTT | CASRHWAGINSPLHF
TRBJ2-3 | TRBD2 | TRBV5-4 | - | TGTGCCAGCACCACCGCCGGCGGGACTAGAGGAACAGATACGCAGTATTTT | CASTTAGGTRGTDTQYF
TRBJ2-3 | - | TRBV2 | - | TGTGCCAGCACAGGGCAAGGGAACTGGGATACGCAGTATTTT | CASTGQGNWDTQYF
TRBJ2-5 | TRBD2 | TRBV30 | - | TGTGCCTGGAGTGGTAGCGGGCAAGAGACCCAGTACTTC | CAWSGSGQETQYF
TRBJ1-2 | - | TRBV3-1/TRBV3-2 | - | TGTGCCAGCAGCCAAGAGATCAGGAGGGAACGTGGCTACACCTTC | CASSQEIRRERGYTF
TRBJ2-1 | TRBD1 | TRBV4-3 | - | TGCGCCAGCAGCCCGGACAGGGGCTCCTACAATGAGCAGTTCTTC | CASSPDRGSYNEQFF
TRBJ2-1 | - | TRBV2 | - | TGTGCCAGCAGTGAAGATGGCCGCAATGAGCAGTTCTTC | CASSEDGRNEQFF
TRBJ1-2 | - | TRBV5-1 | many | TGCGCCAGCAGCCTAGGGGGGGTTACCTATGGCTACACCTTC | CASSLGGVTYGYTF
TRBJ2-7 | TRBD1 | TRBV18 | - | TGTGCCAGCTCACCTTTAGGACAGGGGCGAGCCTACGAGCAGTACTTC | CASSPLGQGRAYEQYF
TRBJ2-5 | TRBD1 | TRBV6-6 | few | TGTGCCACCAACAGGGGGCAAGAGACCCAGTACTTC | CATNRGQETQYF
TRBJ1-1 | - | TRBV11-3 | - | TGTGCCAGCAGCAATAAGTGGAGGGAGGAGACTGAAGCTTTCTTT | CASSNKWREETEAFF
TRBJ2-7 | - | TRBV5-6 | - | TGTGCCAGCAGCTTGGCAGCGAGCTCCTACGAGCAGTACTTC | CASSLAASSYEQYF
TRBJ1-2 | - | TRBV6-5 | few | TGTGCCAGCAGTTACTCCACTAGGAGTTATGGCTACACCTTC | CASSYSTRSYGYTF
TRBJ1-6 | - | TRBV6-4 | - | TGTGCCAGCAGTGATACAGGTCCGAATTCACCCCTCCACTTT | CASSDTGPNSPLHF